Shown below are 23 T cell receptor beta chains from a single sample sequenced in a study of blood T cell repertoires in COVID-19. Some clones are missing from TCRdb's copy, which holds only in-frame ones; the method was immunoSEQ multiplex PCR. The sample has roughly 250,000 clones; approximately 84% are singletons. Source material: PBMCs or T cells enriched from blood (not recorded which). The receptors here all came from a woman in her thirties or forties with acute COVID-19.

The chain uses TRBV5-6 and TRBJ2-3, with 13 bases aligning to TRBD2. The germline V gene encodes CDR1 SGHDT and CDR2 YYEEEE. The CDR3 consists of 16 residues. The trim removed 5 bases at V and 3 bases at J, leaving 6 bases unmatched. CDR3 sequence (DNA): TGTGCCAGCAGAACTAGCGGGAGGGCCGAGACAGATACGCAGTATTTT. It codes for CASRTSGRAETDTQYF.

The V and J genes are TRBV5-1 and TRBJ1-1; TRBD1 is a possible D gene (5 bases). The CDR3 totals 16 residues. The V end was cut by 1 base, the J end by 0 bases, with 13 bases between. Germline V gene lookup returns CDR1 SGHRS and CDR2 YFSETQ. The CDR3 loop reads CASSLSQQVLNTEAFF. The CDR3 nucleotides read TGCGCCAGCAGCTTGAGTCAACAGGTTCTGAACACTGAAGCTTTCTTT.

CDR3: CASSGDTNYGYTF. For the CDR3, the DNA is TGTGCCAGCTCGGGGGACACCAACTATGGCTACACCTTC. The chain carries TRBV18 and TRBJ1-2; D possibly corresponds to TRBD1 (6 bases). The CDR3 sequence is 13 residues long. Trimming left V 6 bases short and J 2 bases short, with 10 bases between. CDR1 is KGHSH and CDR2 is LQKENI in the germline V gene.

The rearrangement joins TRBV27 to TRBJ2-7; D gene uncertain. Per germline, CDR1 MNHEY and CDR2 SMNVEV (reference sequence). The CDR3 has 11 residues. Trimming pared 6 bases from V and 3 bases from J, leaving 6 bases between. The CDR3 sequence is CASRLFYEQYF. The CDR3 nucleotides read TGTGCCAGCAGACTTTTCTACGAGCAGTACTTC.

CDR3 sequence: CATSDSGQGRGYTF. The CDR3 DNA reads TGTGCCACCAGTGATTCCGGACAGGGCCGTGGCTACACCTTC. The rearrangement uses TRBV24-1 and TRBJ1-2; TRBD1 agrees at 8 bases. Germline V lookup: CDR1 KGHDR, CDR2 SFDVKD. The CDR3 loop spans 14 amino acids. V lost 2 bases, J lost 7 bases, and 5 bases stayed unmatched.

The J gene is TRBJ2-3, the V gene TRBV7-3; 13 positions agree with TRBD2. V shed 5 bases, J shed 2 bases, and the junction held 10 bases outside the gene matches. Per germline, CDR1 SGHTA and CDR2 FQGTGA. The CDR3 covers 18 residues. CDR3: CASSLHGLAGAITDTQYF. In DNA, the CDR3 is TGTGCCAGCAGCCTCCACGGACTAGCGGGAGCTATCACAGATACGCAGTATTTT.

The chain uses TRBV21-1 and TRBJ1-1; the table's TRBD1 call for D was not verified on the DNA. TRBV21-1 is listed as a pseudogene. The CDR3 extends over 15 amino acids. CDR3 loop: CASSNGGQGCVDAFF. The CDR3 bases are TGTGCCAGCAGCAATGGGGGACAGGGTTGTGTCGACGCTTTCTTT.

The CDR3 DNA reads as TGTGCCAGCAGCTTAGGGTCAGGAAGCTACGAGCAGTACTTC. Residues: CASSLGSGSYEQYF. The chain links TRBV7-2 to TRBJ2-7; no firm D call. Germline assignment: CDR1 SGHTA and CDR2 FQGNSA. Trimming took 1 base from V and 3 from J, leaving 10 bases between them. This CDR3 has 14 amino acids.

This clone was counted a single time. The gene calls are TRBV7-3 and TRBJ2-1; 8 bases match TRBD1. Trimming removed 5 bases from V and 5 bases from J; junction bases left unmatched: 11. CDR3 size: 16 residues. Germline V gene sequence: CDR1 SGHTA, CDR2 FQGTGA. CDR3 region: CASSPKRTGSHNEQFF. In DNA, the CDR3 is TGTGCCAGCAGCCCGAAAAGGACAGGGAGCCACAATGAGCAGTTCTTC. The whole variable domain, remainder taken from reference TRBV7-3 and TRBJ2-1, is GAGVSQTPSNKVTEKGKYVELRCDPISGHTALYWYRQSLGQGPEFLIYFQGTGAADDSGLPNDRFFAVRPEGSVSTLKIQRTERGDSAVYLCASSPKRTGSHNEQFFGPGTRLTVL.

The chain is built from TRBV4-1 and TRBJ1-1; D gene uncertain. V lost 2 bases and J lost 0, with 13 bases in between. This CDR3 region has 16 residues. The germline gives CDR1 MGHRA, CDR2 YSYEKL. CDR3 sequence reads: CASSQSGKRMNTEAFF. CDR3 DNA: TGCGCCAGCAGCCAATCCGGGAAAAGAATGAACACTGAAGCTTTCTTT.

V and J are TRBV28 and TRBJ2-6; 7 positions agree with TRBD2. Germline CDR1 MDHEN, CDR2 SYDVKM. The length of the CDR3 is 16 residues. V dropped 2 bases and J dropped 1; count of bases not matched to a gene: 2. CDR3 bases: TGTGCCAGCAGTTTAGCGGGAGATTCTGGGGCCAACGTCCTGACTTTC. Translating it yields CASSLAGDSGANVLTF.

V and J are TRBV9 and TRBJ2-7; 11 nucleotides line up with TRBD2. From germline, CDR1 is SGDLS and CDR2 YYNGEE. J gave up 2 bases and V 3 bases, and 4 bases lay outside the gene matches. CDR3 size: 15 residues. The CDR3 reads CASSAGLAAAYEQYF. CDR3 coding DNA: TGTGCCAGCAGCGCGGGACTAGCGGCAGCCTACGAGCAGTACTTC.

The chain joins TRBV7-2 to TRBJ2-3; D is possibly TRBD2 (7 bases). Germline assignment: CDR1 SGHTA and CDR2 FQGNSA. This CDR3 has 12 residues. V was clipped by 5 bases and J by 6 bases, with 9 bases between them. Written as DNA, the CDR3 is TGTGCCAGCAGCCCGGGGGGCGATACGCAGTATTTT. Amino acid sequence: CASSPGGDTQYF.

This clone has only one observation. This rearrangement joins TRBV6-5 to TRBJ1-6; tentatively, D is TRBD1 (6 bases). The V end was cut by 0 bases, the J end by 7 bases, with 13 bases between. This CDR3 spans 16 amino acids. Per the germline V gene, CDR1 is MNHEY and CDR2 is SVGAGI. The CDR3, as DNA: TGTGCCAGCAGTTACTCGGGGGGGGCGATCAATTCACCCCTCCACTTT. Translating gives CASSYSGGAINSPLHF.

The V and J genes are TRBV20-1 and TRBJ1-1, with 10 bases aligning to TRBD1. The CDR3 has 11 amino acids. The germline CDR1 and CDR2 sequences are DFQATT and SNEGSKA (reference sequence). Trimming removed 4 bases from V and 11 bases from J; junction bases left unmatched: 4. The CDR3 DNA is TGCAGTGCTAAGACAGGGGGCAATGCTTTCTTT. This gives the protein CSAKTGGNAFF.

The chain joins TRBV11-3 to TRBJ2-5; D may be TRBD1 (5 bases). Trimming shortened V by 5 bases and J by 2 bases, and 9 bases separated the two germline ends. Germline loops: CDR1 SGHNT, CDR2 YENEEA. The CDR3 sequence is 13 residues long. Written as DNA, the CDR3 is TGTGCCAGCAGCCGAGACAGACAAGAGACCCAGTACTTC. The encoded protein is CASSRDRQETQYF.

The chain is built from TRBV23-1 and TRBJ2-7; the match to TRBD2 covers 7 bases. TRBV23-1 is flagged as an ORF with uncertain function. This CDR3 has 15 residues. Losses at the gene ends were 7 bases for V and 0 bases for J; bases not matched to a gene: 9. CDR3 in DNA: TGCGCCAGCACCCGAGTTACTAGCGACTCCTACGAGCAGTACTTC. Translated, it gives CASTRVTSDSYEQYF.

This clone was picked up one time. The chain recombines TRBV7-9 with TRBJ2-3; 11 bases match TRBD2. The CDR3 totals 17 residues. The germline V gene has CDR1 SEHNR and CDR2 FQNEAQ (reference sequence). The junction had 3 bases not matched to a gene; V was cut back by 1 base and J by 0 bases. As DNA, the CDR3 is TGTGCCAGCAGCTTAGGCCTAGCGGGAGGTAGCACAGATACGCAGTATTTT. Translating it yields CASSLGLAGGSTDTQYF.

This rearrangement joins TRBV3-1 (or the pseudogene TRBV3-2) to TRBJ2-1, with a weak D call TRBD2 (6 bases). This CDR3 contains 16 residues. From germline, CDR1 is LGHDT and CDR2 YNNKEL (reference sequence). Trimming stripped 4 bases from V and 0 bases from J, with 13 bases between. CDR3 loop: CASSRLAVSSYNEQFF. CDR3 nucleotides: TGTGCCAGCAGCCGATTAGCGGTAAGCTCCTACAATGAGCAGTTCTTC.

In DNA form, the CDR3 reads TGTGCCAGCAGCGTAGACCGGACAGAAGGGTGGTATTGCACAGATACGCAGTATTTT. It yields the protein CASSVDRTEGWYCTDTQYF. The rearrangement uses TRBV9 and TRBJ2-3, with a weak D call TRBD1 (6 bases). The CDR3 extends over 19 amino acids. V was trimmed by 0 bases and J by 1 base, leaving 21 bases between them. Germline-derived CDR1 and CDR2 are SGDLS and YYNGEE.

The chain combines TRBV19 with TRBJ2-1, with a weak D call TRBD2 (6 bases). V lost 4 bases and J 3 bases, leaving 10 bases between the germline ends. This CDR3 is built from 14 residues. The V gene's germline CDR1 is LNHDA and CDR2 SQIVND (reference sequence). This CDR3 reads CASSTSEYYNEQFF. The CDR3 DNA reads TGTGCCAGTAGTACTAGCGAATACTACAATGAGCAGTTCTTC.

The rearrangement links TRBV10-2 to TRBJ2-7, with 7 bases matching TRBD1. From germline, CDR1 is WSHSY and CDR2 SAAADI. The CDR3 is 15 residues long. V was clipped by 3 bases and J by 0 bases; unmatched bases: 5. CDR3 sequence (DNA): TGCGCCAGCAGTGACCGCGACAGGGCCTCCTACGAGCAGTACTTC. Protein product: CASSDRDRASYEQYF.

The chain carries TRBV5-5 and TRBJ2-5, with 8 bases matching TRBD1. With V trimmed by 3 bases and J by 3 bases, 4 bases remained unmatched. CDR3 length equals 14 residues. Germline lookup yields CDR1 SGHKS and CDR2 YYEKEE (reference sequence). The CDR3 DNA reads TGTGCCAGCAGCTCTCCGACAGGGGAAGAGACCCAGTACTTC. It translates to CASSSPTGEETQYF.